A single sample is the source of the 7 T cell receptor beta chains below, sequenced in a study of T cell responses to AZD1222 COVID-19 vaccine. Libraries were prepared by immunoSEQ multiplex PCR; TCRdb keeps only in-frame clonotypes and omits some of them. The sample shows 75,000 to 95,000 clones, about 88% of them seen only once. The material sequenced was peripheral blood, taken on day 0 of AZD1222 vaccination. These receptor sequences come from an adult in good health.

The chain joins TRBV6-5 to TRBJ2-7, with 7 positions matching TRBD2. CDR1 and CDR2 from the germline V gene are MNHEY and SVGAGI. This CDR3 contains 13 residues. J lost 4 bases, V lost 5 bases, and 5 bases had no gene match. The CDR3 reads CASSRDYIYEQYF. CDR3 coding DNA: TGTGCCAGCAGTCGGGACTATATATACGAGCAGTACTTC.

The chain joins TRBV7-6 to TRBJ1-1; 7 bases match TRBD1. The V segment lost 2 bases and the J segment 3 bases; nucleotides outside the gene matches: 3. Looked up from germline, CDR1 is SGHVS and CDR2 is FNYEAQ. The CDR3 is made up of 14 amino acids. The CDR3 spells CASSLITGDTEAFF. The CDR3 DNA sequence: TGTGCCAGCAGCTTAATAACAGGGGACACTGAAGCTTTCTTT.

The rearrangement links TRBV6-5 to TRBJ2-5, with a tentative D call TRBD2 (6 bases). Trimming removed 4 bases from V and 5 bases from J, with 11 bases in between. Germline CDR1 MNHEY, CDR2 SVGAGI. The CDR3 extends over 13 amino acids. The CDR3 protein is CASSSGTVETQYF. In DNA form, the CDR3 reads TGTGCCAGCAGTTCCGGGACTGTGGAGACCCAGTACTTC.

The chain joins TRBV9 to TRBJ1-4; tentatively, D is TRBD1 (6 bases). CDR1 is SGDLS, CDR2 YYNGEE, per germline. This CDR3 region has 16 residues. V was cut by 3 bases and J by 2 bases, with 14 bases left in between. CDR3 region: CASSEKVQGTNEKLFF. In DNA form, the CDR3 reads TGTGCCAGCAGCGAGAAGGTCCAGGGGACTAATGAAAAACTGTTTTTT.

The V call is TRBV7-6, the J call TRBJ2-3, with 10 nucleotides matching TRBD2. The V gene's germline CDR1 is SGHVS and CDR2 FNYEAQ. The CDR3 is made up of 15 amino acids. With V trimmed by 3 bases and J by 6 bases, 6 bases remained unmatched. The CDR3: CASSLLAGVGDTQYF. The CDR3 DNA is TGTGCCAGCAGCTTGCTAGCGGGGGTTGGGGATACGCAGTATTTT. Using reference TRBV7-6 and TRBJ2-3 for the parts outside the CDR3, the full variable domain is GAGVSQSPRYKVTKRGQDVALRCDPISGHVSLYWYRQALGQGPEFLTYFNYEAQQDKSGLPNDRFSAERPEGSISTLTIQRTEQRDSAMYRCASSLLAGVGDTQYFGPGTRLTVL.

The chain uses TRBV6-2 or TRBV6-3 and TRBJ2-3; TRBD2 matches at 16 bases. This CDR3 region has 21 residues. Germline lookup yields CDR1 MNHEY and CDR2 SVGEGT. Trimming cost V 0 bases and J 4 bases; bases outside gene matches: 13. Here the CDR3 reads CASSYSSYPGLAGGPADTQYF. CDR3 DNA sequence: TGTGCCAGCAGTTACTCGTCCTACCCGGGACTAGCGGGGGGGCCTGCAGATACGCAGTATTTT.

J is TRBJ1-2 and V is TRBV6-2 or TRBV6-3; D not resolved. V was trimmed by 5 bases and J by 4 bases, leaving 14 bases between them. The germline V gene has CDR1 MNHEY and CDR2 SVGEGT. CDR3 length: 14 amino acids. CDR3 loop: CASSKAGRIYGYTF. CDR3 DNA: TGTGCCAGCAGTAAAGCCGGACGGATCTATGGCTACACCTTC.